A single sample is the source of the 11 T cell receptor beta chains below, sequenced in a study of memory CD4+ T cells and cytomegalovirus serostatus. Profiled with immunoSEQ multiplex PCR; TCRdb holds only in-frame clones, not every one. The data hold 56,000 or so clones, with about 81% observed a single time. The sort gate was single viable CD3+CD4+CD8-CD45RO+ cells for memory CD4+ T cells. The sample taken for sequencing was memory CD4+ T cells from blood. The receptors were sampled from an adult in good health and CMV-seronegative.

This clone came up a few times. This chain joins TRBV27 and TRBJ2-7, with D perhaps TRBD1 (5 bases). Germline V gene lookup returns CDR1 MNHEY and CDR2 SMNVEV (reference sequence). V was clipped by 8 bases and J by 3 bases, with 17 bases between them. The CDR3 sequence is 14 residues long. CDR3 residues: CASASRRDNYEQYF. The CDR3 DNA sequence: TGTGCCAGCGCTAGTCGCAGGGATAACTACGAGCAGTACTTC.

The genes are TRBV4-2 and TRBJ1-2; the D is unclear. Between the trimmed V and J ends, which lost 4 bases and 3 bases, there was a span of 15 bases. The CDR3 contains 15 residues. Germline CDR1 reads LGHNA; CDR2 reads YNFKEQ. Here the CDR3 reads CASSLSSAAYYGYTF. The DNA for the CDR3 is TGTGCCAGCAGCCTTTCCAGTGCGGCTTACTATGGCTACACCTTC.

This chain joins TRBV28 and TRBJ1-6; unclear D gene. V gave up 3 bases and J gave up 11 bases, with 17 bases separating them. CDR3 length equals 15 residues. CDR1 is MDHEN and CDR2 is SYDVKM in the germline V gene. The CDR3 DNA follows: TGTGCCAGCAGTTTCCGCGTCGGCTTCGTTCCACCCCTCCACTTT. It yields the protein CASSFRVGFVPPLHF.

The CDR3 protein is CASNQVRTGNNEQFF. The DNA of the CDR3 is TGTGCCAGCAACCAGGTCCGGACAGGTAACAATGAGCAGTTCTTC. This rearrangement joins TRBV14 to TRBJ2-1, with 7 bases lining up with TRBD1. The CDR3 extends over 15 amino acids. Germline CDR1 reads SGHDN; CDR2 reads FVKESK. Trimming at V came to 7 bases and at J to 5 bases, leaving 11 bases not matched to a gene.

J is TRBJ2-7 and V is TRBV6-5; D perhaps matches TRBD2 (6 bases). This CDR3 comprises 15 residues. The V gene lost 6 bases and the J gene lost 1 base, with 16 bases spanning the gap. Per germline, CDR1 MNHEY and CDR2 SVGAGI. The CDR3 region has the DNA TGTGCCAGCAGCCTCGGCGGTGGGAGGTCCTACGAGCAGTACTTC. Translation: CASSLGGGRSYEQYF.

The chain combines TRBV6-4 with TRBJ2-2, with a possible D match to TRBD2 (6 bases). The CDR3 contains 13 residues. Germline assignment: CDR1 MRHNA and CDR2 SNTAGT. V was pared by 6 bases and J by 5 bases, with 10 bases between. The chain's CDR3 is CASRQEGTGELFF. CDR3 DNA: TGTGCCAGCAGGCAGGAGGGGACCGGGGAGCTGTTTTTT.

The chain couples TRBV4-3 to TRBJ1-4; no definite D call. This CDR3 contains 14 residues. Germline V gives CDR1 LGHNA, CDR2 YSLEER. V lost 5 bases and J 5 bases, leaving 12 bases between the germline ends. The CDR3 sequence is CASSVRRSNEKLFF. CDR3 in DNA: TGCGCCAGCAGCGTCAGGCGTTCGAATGAAAAACTGTTTTTT.

The chain combines TRBV18 with TRBJ1-1; D is perhaps TRBD1 (6 bases). The CDR3 consists of 14 residues. V was shortened by 3 bases and J by 4 bases, with 12 bases between the two germline ends. The germline gives CDR1 KGHSH, CDR2 LQKENI. CDR3 nucleotide sequence: TGTGCCAGCTCACCTAGGACAGACACCACTGAAGCTTTCTTT. This sequence encodes CASSPRTDTTEAFF. The full variable domain, rest sourced from reference TRBV18 and TRBJ1-1, is NAGVMQNPRHLVRRRGQEARLRCSPMKGHSHVYWYRQLPEEGLKFMVYLQKENIIDESGMPKERFSAEFPKEGPSILRIQQVVRGDSAAYFCASSPRTDTTEAFFGQGTRLTVV.

This clone has only one observation. V usage is TRBV30 and J usage is TRBJ1-5, with D possibly being TRBD1 (6 bases). Germline CDR1 and CDR2: GTSNPN and SVGIG (reference sequence). Trimming pared 3 bases from V and 1 base from J, leaving 16 bases between. The CDR3 is 16 residues long. CDR3 amino acids: CAWSPRGGSSNQPQHF. The CDR3 DNA reads TGTGCCTGGAGCCCGAGGGGGGGATCGAGCAATCAGCCCCAGCATTTT.

The gene calls are TRBV28 and TRBJ2-5; TRBD1 or TRBD2 may be the D gene (6 bases each). The CDR3 spans 14 residues. Germline loops: CDR1 MDHEN, CDR2 SYDVKM. Trimming stripped 3 bases from V and 4 bases from J, with 12 bases between. The CDR3 loop is CASSLGGRGETQYF. For the CDR3, the DNA is TGTGCCAGCAGTTTGGGGGGCAGGGGAGAGACCCAGTACTTC.

This chain links TRBV5-4 with TRBJ2-7; the match to TRBD1 covers 12 bases. Germline V gene lookup returns CDR1 SGHNT and CDR2 YYREEE (reference sequence). Trimming cost V 2 bases and J 3 bases; bases outside gene matches: 6. The CDR3 runs to 16 residues. This CDR3 reads CASSLGTGGHGYEQYF. CDR3 sequence (DNA): TGTGCCAGCAGCTTAGGGACAGGGGGCCATGGCTACGAGCAGTACTTC.